The source of this TCR beta chain is a study of PD-1 blockade in classical Hodgkin lymphoma. All patients relapsed after autologous stem cell transplantation, and brentuximab vedotin exposure varied. Best overall response was complete response, partial response or progressive disease in these relapsed/refractory classical Hodgkin lymphoma patients. Notes on the study in general: Patients who began taking nivolumab under 1 year after ASCT were left out. Possible causes of repertoire differences, disease activity or prior therapy, remain undefined.

Deletions cut 1 base from V and 8 bases from J, with 4 bases between. CDR3 size: 11 residues. CDR1 and CDR2 from the germline V gene are SGHRS and YFSETQ. For this clone: As yet, its antigen is unknown.

Libraries were prepared by immunoSEQ multiplex PCR; TCRdb keeps only in-frame clonotypes and omits some of them. In the table there are almost 100,000 clones, more than 90% of which are singletons. This chain links TRBV5-1 with TRBJ2-1; D gene uncertain. This TCR derives from a human donor with classical Hodgkin lymphoma. This specimen consisted of peripheral blood mononuclear cells (PBMCs), obtained at baseline. The CDR3 region has the DNA TGCGCCAGCAGCTTGTCCGATGAGCAGTTCTTC. Residues: CASSLSDEQFF.